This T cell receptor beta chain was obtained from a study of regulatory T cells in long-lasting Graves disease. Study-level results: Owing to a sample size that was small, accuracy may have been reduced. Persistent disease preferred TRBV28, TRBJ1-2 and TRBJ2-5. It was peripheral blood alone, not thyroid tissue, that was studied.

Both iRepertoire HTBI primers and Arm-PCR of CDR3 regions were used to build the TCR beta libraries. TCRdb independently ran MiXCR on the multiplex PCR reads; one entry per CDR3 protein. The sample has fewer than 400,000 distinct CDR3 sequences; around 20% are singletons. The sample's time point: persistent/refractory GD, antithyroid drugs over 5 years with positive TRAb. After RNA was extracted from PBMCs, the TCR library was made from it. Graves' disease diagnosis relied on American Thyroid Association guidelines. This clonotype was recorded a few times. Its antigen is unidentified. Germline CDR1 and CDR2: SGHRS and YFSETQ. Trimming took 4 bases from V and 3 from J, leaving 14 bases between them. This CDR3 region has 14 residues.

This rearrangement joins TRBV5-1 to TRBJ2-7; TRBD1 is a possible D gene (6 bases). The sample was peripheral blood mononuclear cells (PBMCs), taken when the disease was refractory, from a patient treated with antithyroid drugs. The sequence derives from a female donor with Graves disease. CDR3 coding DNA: TGCGCCAGCAGCCCTCGGACAGCGGACTACGAGCAGTACTTC. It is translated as CASSPRTADYEQYF.